Listed below are T cell receptor beta chains from one sample, sequenced in a study of cytomegalovirus exposure and HLA in healthy donors. Sequencing was performed with immunoSEQ multiplex PCR; in TCRdb, only in-frame clones are kept and a portion is missing. The table has under 200,000 clones, about nine tenths seen once. Sequenced: PBMCs. These receptors were taken from a boy younger than 10 in good health and CMV-seronegative. Both conserved end residues are part of each CDR3. A D gene is named only where the DNA matches it firmly. Size tells how often a clone was seen (once, few, many) or the class of an expanded clone, and some rows leave it out.

DNA: TGCGCCAGCAGCCAAGAGGGGCCAACTGAAGCTTTCTTC
CDR3: CASSQEGPTEAFF
D: -
V: TRBV4-1
size: -
J: TRBJ1-1

DNA: TGTGCCACCGGGATGGGTAACTACGAGCAGTACTTC
CDR3: CATGMGNYEQYF
D: -
V: TRBV18
size: -
J: TRBJ2-7

DNA: TGTGCCACCAGCCAGGGAAGGGAGCAGTACTTC
CDR3: CATSQGREQYF
D: -
V: TRBV15
size: -
J: TRBJ2-7

DNA: TGTGCCAGCAGCTTACTGGGTCGGGGGGACACCGGGGAGCTGTTTTTT
CDR3: CASSLLGRGDTGELFF
D: TRBD2
V: TRBV7-3
size: -
J: TRBJ2-2

DNA: TGTGCCAGCAGTTTAGGAGGAGATGGCTACACCTTC
CDR3: CASSLGGDGYTF
D: -
V: TRBV27
size: -
J: TRBJ1-2

DNA: TGTGCCAGCACCGCCATCAGACTATGGAACACCGGGGAGCTGTTTTTT
CDR3: CASTAIRLWNTGELFF
D: -
V: TRBV27
size: -
J: TRBJ2-2

DNA: TGCGCCAGCAGCCAAGATCCTGGGGGGGGCACAGATACGCAGTATTTT
CDR3: CASSQDPGGGTDTQYF
D: TRBD2
V: TRBV4-1
size: -
J: TRBJ2-3

DNA: TGTGCCAGCGGCCCCAATCCTGACAGCTATGGCTACACCTTC
CDR3: CASGPNPDSYGYTF
D: -
V: TRBV27
size: -
J: TRBJ1-2

DNA: TGTGCCAGCAGAAGCCCCCAAGCCAGGGACAGGGGGCGAAATATGAGGTCGAATGGTGAAGCTTTCTTT
CDR3: CASRSPQARDRGRNMRSNGEAFF
D: TRBD1
V: TRBV27
size: -
J: TRBJ1-1

DNA: TGTGCCAGCAGTTGGCCCAGGGGGCTCTCCGGGGAGCTGTTTTTT
CDR3: CASSWPRGLSGELFF
D: TRBD1
V: TRBV28
size: -
J: TRBJ2-2

DNA: TGTGCCAGCAGTTCCGGGACTAGCGGGCGCAATGAGCAGTTCTTC
CDR3: CASSSGTSGRNEQFF
D: TRBD2
V: TRBV6-4
size: -
J: TRBJ2-1

DNA: TGCAGCGCCCCGAGGCCCAACAACTATGGCTACACCTTC
CDR3: CSAPRPNNYGYTF
D: -
V: TRBV29-1
size: -
J: TRBJ1-2

DNA: TGTGCCAGCATCACCCAGGGACTAGCGGGGACCGGGACCCAGTACTTC
CDR3: CASITQGLAGTGTQYF
D: TRBD2
V: TRBV7-9
size: -
J: TRBJ2-5

DNA: TGTGCCAGCAGCGCGGGACAGGGGGACCCGGGTTCTGGGGAAAAACTGTTTTTT
CDR3: CASSAGQGDPGSGEKLFF
D: TRBD1
V: TRBV5-4
size: -
J: TRBJ1-4

DNA: TGCGCCAGCAGCCATGGGAGCCGGGATGGCTACACCTTC
CDR3: CASSHGSRDGYTF
D: -
V: TRBV4-1
size: -
J: TRBJ1-2

DNA: TGTGCCAGCAGTTACCGGGACAGGGGGCCCGGCTACACCTTC
CDR3: CASSYRDRGPGYTF
D: TRBD1
V: TRBV6-6
size: -
J: TRBJ1-2

DNA: TGTGCCAGCACCCCCAGTTATAACACTGAAGCTTTCTTT
CDR3: CASTPSYNTEAFF
D: -
V: TRBV6-6
size: -
J: TRBJ1-1

DNA: TGTGCCTGTCGAGTTCATAGCAATCAGCCCCAGCATTTT
CDR3: CACRVHSNQPQHF
D: -
V: TRBV30
size: -
J: TRBJ1-5

DNA: TGTGCCAGCAGCTTACGACAGAGTTACAATGAGCAGTTCTTC
CDR3: CASSLRQSYNEQFF
D: -
V: TRBV7-9
size: -
J: TRBJ2-1

DNA: TGTGCCAGTAGTAACGGGGGGTTCAATCAGCCCCAGCATTTT
CDR3: CASSNGGFNQPQHF
D: -
V: TRBV19
size: -
J: TRBJ1-5

DNA: TGTGCCAGCAGCTTTCTTATCGGACACATCACTGAAGCTTTCTTT
CDR3: CASSFLIGHITEAFF
D: -
V: TRBV11-2
size: -
J: TRBJ1-1

DNA: TGTGCCAGCTCACCCCCTGGGTACGGGGAACCTGAAGCTTTCTTT
CDR3: CASSPPGYGEPEAFF
D: -
V: TRBV18
size: -
J: TRBJ1-1

DNA: TGTGCCATCAGTGATAACCCGGTCAATGAGCAGTTCTTC
CDR3: CAISDNPVNEQFF
D: -
V: TRBV10-3
size: -
J: TRBJ2-1

DNA: TGCGCCAGCAGTGAGTCCAGGGGTGGCGAGCAGTACTTC
CDR3: CASSESRGGEQYF
D: -
V: TRBV10-1
size: -
J: TRBJ2-7

DNA: TGTGCCAGCAGTGTTGGCAGGGGGTGGTCTGAAGCTTTCTTT
CDR3: CASSVGRGWSEAFF
D: TRBD1
V: TRBV6-1
size: -
J: TRBJ1-1

DNA: TGTGCCAGCAGTTACGGACACGGGGGCACTGAAGCTTTCTTT
CDR3: CASSYGHGGTEAFF
D: -
V: TRBV27
size: -
J: TRBJ1-1

DNA: TGCGCCAGCAGCTTGGGGCTAGCGGGGGGGAGCTCCTACGAGCAGTACTTC
CDR3: CASSLGLAGGSSYEQYF
D: TRBD2
V: TRBV5-1
size: -
J: TRBJ2-7

DNA: TGTGCCAGTAGTAAGGTACAGGAGATAAATCAGCCCCAGCATTTT
CDR3: CASSKVQEINQPQHF
D: -
V: TRBV19
size: -
J: TRBJ1-5

DNA: TGTGCCACCAGCAGGGGACAGGAGACCCAGTACTTC
CDR3: CATSRGQETQYF
D: TRBD1
V: TRBV15
size: -
J: TRBJ2-5

DNA: TGCGCCAGCAGCTTGGCGGGACAGGACTCGAACACCGGGGAGCTGTTTTTT
CDR3: CASSLAGQDSNTGELFF
D: TRBD1
V: TRBV5-1
size: -
J: TRBJ2-2

DNA: TGCGCCAGCAGCCAAGAGGTCTGGGGGCTGAATGAAAAACTGTTTTTT
CDR3: CASSQEVWGLNEKLFF
D: -
V: TRBV4-1
size: -
J: TRBJ1-4

DNA: TGTGCCAGTAGTTCCTCGGGACAGCTAAGCGGCGAGCAGTACTTC
CDR3: CASSSSGQLSGEQYF
D: TRBD1
V: TRBV19
size: -
J: TRBJ2-7

DNA: TGTGCCAGCAGTGAAACCGTCCCGGGTGGCTACACCTTC
CDR3: CASSETVPGGYTF
D: -
V: TRBV6-1
size: once
J: TRBJ1-2

DNA: TGCAGCGTTCCGACGGGTGGAGAGCTTCGAGGCTACACCTTC
CDR3: CSVPTGGELRGYTF
D: -
V: TRBV29-1
size: few
J: TRBJ1-2

DNA: TGCGCCAGCAGCCCGGACACAGGACAAGAGACCCAGTACTTC
CDR3: CASSPDTGQETQYF
D: -
V: TRBV5-1
size: -
J: TRBJ2-5

DNA: TGCGCCAGCAGTTTAGCGGAGAGCTCCTACAATGAGCAGTTCTTC
CDR3: CASSLAESSYNEQFF
D: -
V: TRBV5-1
size: -
J: TRBJ2-1

DNA: TGTGCCAGCAGCTTAGGGCTAGCGGGAGGAAATGAGCAGTTCTTC
CDR3: CASSLGLAGGNEQFF
D: TRBD2
V: TRBV11-2
size: -
J: TRBJ2-1

DNA: TGCGCCAGCAGCAAGGGGCGACTAGCGGGACAAGAGACCCAGTACTTC
CDR3: CASSKGRLAGQETQYF
D: TRBD2
V: TRBV5-1
size: once
J: TRBJ2-5

DNA: TGTGCCAGCAGTTTATTCGGTCAGGGGATTACCCGGCAGCCCCAGCATTTT
CDR3: CASSLFGQGITRQPQHF
D: -
V: TRBV28
size: once
J: TRBJ1-5

DNA: TGCAGCGTCTCGACTGGGAACACTGAAGCTTTCTTT
CDR3: CSVSTGNTEAFF
D: -
V: TRBV29-1
size: -
J: TRBJ1-1

DNA: TGTGCCAGCAATCAGGTCAGGGGAACCAACGAGCAGTACTTC
CDR3: CASNQVRGTNEQYF
D: -
V: TRBV7-9
size: -
J: TRBJ2-7

DNA: TGTGCCAGCACTCGACAGGGATACAATGAGCAGTTCTTC
CDR3: CASTRQGYNEQFF
D: TRBD1
V: TRBV6-6
size: -
J: TRBJ2-1

DNA: TGTGCCAGCAGCGATTTCGGCCGGGGGGCAAATCAGCCCCAGCATTTT
CDR3: CASSDFGRGANQPQHF
D: -
V: TRBV7-2
size: -
J: TRBJ1-5

DNA: TGTGCCAGCAGCGTAGCGGGCGGGGGGGGCTCCTACAATGAGCAGTTCTTC
CDR3: CASSVAGGGGSYNEQFF
D: TRBD2
V: TRBV9
size: -
J: TRBJ2-1

DNA: TGTGCCTGGAGTGTAGGGGGTTCTGGGGCCAACGTCCTGACTTTC
CDR3: CAWSVGGSGANVLTF
D: -
V: TRBV30
size: few
J: TRBJ2-6

DNA: TGTGCCACCAGCAGAAGGACAGCTGGGGCCAACGTCCTGACTTTC
CDR3: CATSRRTAGANVLTF
D: -
V: TRBV15
size: -
J: TRBJ2-6

DNA: TGTGCCAGCAGCTTAGACCTGCTCCTCGGGGACCAAGAGACCCAGTACTTC
CDR3: CASSLDLLLGDQETQYF
D: -
V: TRBV11-2
size: -
J: TRBJ2-5

DNA: TGTGCCAGCACCGGAGACAGGACTTACACTGAAGCTTTCTTT
CDR3: CASTGDRTYTEAFF
D: -
V: TRBV28
size: -
J: TRBJ1-1

DNA: TGTGCCAGCAGAGATAACAACGGGATGATTAGCGGCTACACCTTC
CDR3: CASRDNNGMISGYTF
D: -
V: TRBV6-1
size: -
J: TRBJ1-2

DNA: TGTGCCAGCTCACCTCCCGGGGATCGGACTGAAGCTTTCTTT
CDR3: CASSPPGDRTEAFF
D: -
V: TRBV18
size: -
J: TRBJ1-1

DNA: TGTGCCAGCACGCCTAGGGAGACGAACACTGAAGCTTTCTTT
CDR3: CASTPRETNTEAFF
D: -
V: TRBV6-1
size: -
J: TRBJ1-1

DNA: TGCGCCAGCAGCTTGGCGGGGGGCCTAGGCTATGGCTACACCTTC
CDR3: CASSLAGGLGYGYTF
D: -
V: TRBV5-1
size: -
J: TRBJ1-2

DNA: TGCGCCAGCAGCTTGCTAGCGGGAATCAATGAGCAGTTCTTC
CDR3: CASSLLAGINEQFF
D: TRBD2
V: TRBV5-1
size: -
J: TRBJ2-1

DNA: TGTGCCAGCTCACCCTTAGCGGGGGGGCGCTCCTACAATGAGCAGTTCTTC
CDR3: CASSPLAGGRSYNEQFF
D: TRBD2
V: TRBV18
size: -
J: TRBJ2-1

DNA: TGTGCCAGCAGTGAAGCTGGGGGGGGCTACGCCTTC
CDR3: CASSEAGGGYAF
D: -
V: TRBV6-1
size: -
J: TRBJ1-2

DNA: TGTGCCAGCAGCTTGTCGACAGGGGAAAGAAGAAACACCATATATTTT
CDR3: CASSLSTGERRNTIYF
D: TRBD1
V: TRBV5-6
size: few
J: TRBJ1-3

DNA: TGTGCCAGCAGCCAAGATTTTTCGGCAGGGGCCTACGAGCAGTACTTC
CDR3: CASSQDFSAGAYEQYF
D: -
V: TRBV4-2
size: -
J: TRBJ2-7